These 12 T cell receptor delta chains came from one sample sequenced in a study of Vδ1+ human thymocytes. Study-level results: Thymic TRG and TRD repertoires appeared highly polyclonal.

No antigen has been assigned to these receptors. Extracted RNA was reverse transcribed into cDNA. Multiplex PCR used pooled V-gene forward primers and a constant-region reverse primer to amplify CDR3s. TCRdb redid clone calling on the multiplex PCR reads using CATT. The sample lists about 54,000 delta-chain clones, roughly 15% seen once, with under 0.6% in the top ten. What was sequenced was Vdelta1+ gamma-delta thymocytes from the thymus. Sample subset: FACS-sorted CD3+ TCRalphabeta- TCRVdelta1+ TCRVdelta2- thymocytes. The receptors come from a boy under two years old who had congenital heart surgery.

This clone was seen more than once but under ten times. The J gene is TRDJ3, the V gene TRDV3; D gene unclear. The V gene lost 1 base and the J gene lost 2 bases, with 21 bases spanning the gap. Germline V CDR1 and CDR2: TVYSNPD, GDNSRS (reference sequence). This CDR3 has 19 amino acids. The CDR3 DNA follows: TGTGCCTTTACCTGGAGGAGATGGCGAACAGCCTGGGACACCCGACAGATGTTTTTC. It specifies CAFTWRRWRTAWDTRQMFF.

A few counts support this clone. J is TRDJ1 and V is TRDV1; 11 bases align to TRDD3. Germline CDR1 is TSWWSYY and CDR2 is QGS. J was trimmed by 4 bases and V by 4 bases; bases with no gene match: 38. The CDR3 consists of 26 residues. CDR3 in DNA: TGTGCTCTTGGGGCCTCCCTGGGAAGTCGTTCCGGAGCAACTATGGGGGATACGCCTGAGAACGATAAACTCATCTTT. It is translated as CALGASLGSRSGATMGDTPENDKLIF.

This clone was counted between two and nine times. The chain has TRDV1 and TRDJ1; D is perhaps TRDD2 or TRDD3 (5 bases each). Germline assignment: CDR1 TSWWSYY and CDR2 QGS. The V end was cut by 4 bases, the J end by 2 bases, with 20 bases between. This CDR3 spans 17 amino acids. CDR3 sequence: CALGGRPFRIGTDKLIF. The CDR3 DNA reads as TGTGCTCTTGGGGGGCGACCCTTCAGGATAGGGACCGATAAACTCATCTTT.

This clone has a handful of counts. The rearrangement joins TRDV1 to TRDJ1; D unresolved. This CDR3 is 15 amino acids long. CDR1 and CDR2 from the germline V gene are TSWWSYY and QGS. V was trimmed by 4 bases and J by 0 bases, leaving 12 bases between them. The DNA of the CDR3 is TGTGCTCTTGGGGGCGGCCTCATGTACACCGATAAACTCATCTTT. It specifies CALGGGLMYTDKLIF.

The genes are TRDV1 and TRDJ1, with D possibly TRDD2 on 5 matching bases. Germline loops: CDR1 TSWWSYY, CDR2 QGS. This CDR3 region has 17 residues. Trimming shortened V by 2 bases and J by 6 bases, and 22 bases separated the two germline ends. The CDR3 reads CALGEVERTYKYHKLIF. CDR3 bases: TGTGCTCTTGGGGAAGTCGAAAGGACCTACAAGTACCATAAACTCATCTTT.

V gene TRDV1 combines with J gene TRDJ1; perhaps TRDD3 as D (6 bases). V was clipped by 0 bases and J by 0 bases, with 17 bases between them. The CDR3 totals 18 residues. Germline V lookup: CDR1 TSWWSYY, CDR2 QGS. The CDR3 nucleotides are TGTGCTCTTGGGGAACTCACCGTCAGTGGGGGGTACACCGATAAACTCATCTTT. This translates into CALGELTVSGGYTDKLIF.

The chain recombines TRDV1 with TRDJ1; 12 positions match TRDD3. The V and J ends lost 1 base and 3 bases, in that order; junction bases with no gene match: 15. There are 20 residues in the CDR3. Germline V CDR1 and CDR2: TSWWSYY, QGS. CDR3 in DNA: TGTGCTCTTGGGGAACAGGGTCCAGGTACTGGGGGATACTGGCCCGATAAACTCATCTTT. Translated, it gives CALGEQGPGTGGYWPDKLIF.

V usage is TRDV1 and J usage is TRDJ1; possibly TRDD3 for D (8 bases). The germline V gene encodes CDR1 TSWWSYY and CDR2 QGS. There are 22 residues in the CDR3. Trimming removed 1 base from V and 0 bases from J, with 30 bases in between. The CDR3 protein is CALGEPLFLRRPTGGHTDKLIF. DNA of the CDR3: TGTGCTCTTGGGGAACCCCTATTCCTACGCCGCCCTACTGGGGGCCACACCGATAAACTCATCTTT.

The V call is TRDV1, the J call TRDJ1; 8 nucleotides line up with TRDD3. Germline V gene sequence: CDR1 TSWWSYY, CDR2 QGS. The CDR3 runs to 18 residues. V gave up 2 bases and J gave up 0 bases; unmatched junction bases: 11. CDR3 coding DNA: TGTGCTCTTGGGGAATGTAACGCTGGGGGAGTGTACACCGATAAACTCATCTTT. It yields the protein CALGECNAGGVYTDKLIF.

The V and J genes are TRDV1 and TRDJ1, with TRDD3 matching over 10 bases. Per germline, CDR1 TSWWSYY and CDR2 QGS. The V gene end was trimmed by 2 bases and the J gene end by 0 bases; junction bases not matched to a gene: 18. The CDR3 has 21 amino acids. CDR3 DNA: TGTGCTCTTGGGGAATCGGGCCTACGCCTTGGGGGATACATGTACACCGATAAACTCATCTTT. It encodes CALGESGLRLGGYMYTDKLIF.

The chain employs TRDV1 and TRDJ1; TRDD3 matches at 8 bases. Per germline, CDR1 TSWWSYY and CDR2 QGS. This CDR3 is 21 amino acids long. Trimming at V came to 3 bases and at J to 2 bases, leaving 23 bases not matched to a gene. The CDR3 loop is CALGDPSPFIMDYWGTDKLIF. CDR3 nucleotide sequence: TGTGCTCTTGGGGACCCAAGTCCTTTCATTATGGACTACTGGGGGACCGATAAACTCATCTTT.

A few counts support this clone. This chain links TRDV1 with TRDJ1; 8 nucleotides align to TRDD3. CDR3 length equals 19 residues. J lost 0 bases, V lost 9 bases, and 21 bases had no gene match. CDR1 and CDR2 (germline): TSWWSYY, QGS. This CDR3 is CALASSRVLGVTNTDKLIF. Written as DNA, the CDR3 is TGTGCTCTCGCTTCCTCCCGAGTACTGGGGGTCACGAACACCGATAAACTCATCTTT.